Below, 10 T cell receptor beta chains from the same sample are listed, as sequenced in a study of response to subunit inactivated influenza vaccine. From the RT-PCR reads, TCRdb called clonotypes with MiXCR, one entry per CDR3 protein. The data contain hundreds of thousands of distinct CDR3 sequences, roughly 20% of them singletons. Sequenced here: PBMCs from blood, sampled about 19 months after vaccination. The receptors shown here come from a man aged 45-69 years who received an inactivated influenza vaccine.

This chain links TRBV18 with TRBJ2-5; no definite D call. Trimming left V 6 bases short and J 2 bases short, with 19 bases between. The CDR3 runs 16 residues. In germline, CDR1 is KGHSH, CDR2 LQKENI. DNA for the CDR3: TGTGCCAGCTCTCGGCTACAAACAGCCTTACAAGAGACCCAGTACTTC. This gives the protein CASSRLQTALQETQYF.

For the CDR3, the DNA is TGTGCCAGCAGTCATACAGGGGGACCCTACGAGCAGTACTTC. It translates to CASSHTGGPYEQYF. This rearrangement joins TRBV6-1 to TRBJ2-7; 8 bases align to TRBD1. The germline V gene encodes CDR1 MNHNS and CDR2 SASEGT. The CDR3 covers 14 residues. V shed 5 bases and J 2 bases; nucleotides not matched to a gene: 5.

This clonotype was picked up a small number of times. The V call is TRBV6-5, the J call TRBJ1-4, with D tentatively TRBD1 (6 bases). Trimming removed 0 bases at V and 7 bases at J, with 9 bases between. The CDR3 is 14 amino acids. Per the germline V gene, CDR1 is MNHEY and CDR2 is SVGAGI. This CDR3 reads CASSYSKGVEKLFF. The DNA for the CDR3 is TGTGCCAGCAGTTACTCGAAGGGGGTTGAAAAACTGTTTTTT.

This clonotype was seen more than once but under ten times. The chain recombines TRBV28 with TRBJ2-7, with 8 bases aligning to TRBD1. With V trimmed by 5 bases and J by 4 bases, 10 bases remained unmatched. Per germline, CDR1 MDHEN and CDR2 SYDVKM. CDR3 length: 15 amino acids. CDR3 bases: TGTGCCAGCAGTCCTATAGAAAACAGGGGGTACGAGCAGTACTTC. Protein sequence: CASSPIENRGYEQYF.

The chain recombines TRBV5-6 with TRBJ2-7; the match to TRBD1 covers 10 bases. CDR1 SGHDT and CDR2 YYEEEE come from the germline V gene. This CDR3 region has 13 residues. J lost 7 bases, V lost 3 bases, and 4 bases had no gene match. CDR3 protein: CASSWTGGLEQYF. Written as DNA, the CDR3 is TGTGCCAGCAGCTGGACAGGGGGATTAGAGCAGTACTTC.

This clonotype was detected many times. The V call is TRBV20-1, the J call TRBJ1-1; the D gene is possibly TRBD1 (6 bases). V lost 6 bases and J lost 5, with 19 bases in between. Germline lookup yields CDR1 DFQATT and CDR2 SNEGSKA (reference sequence). The CDR3 is made up of 14 amino acids. CDR3 residues: CSALGAGAGTEAFF. The CDR3 DNA follows: TGCAGTGCCCTAGGAGCAGGGGCGGGAACTGAAGCTTTCTTT.

This clonotype was observed a handful of times. The gene calls are TRBV6-2 or TRBV6-3 and TRBJ1-5; D unclear. CDR1 is MNHEY, CDR2 SVGEGT, per germline. Trimming stripped 2 bases from V and 9 bases from J, with 14 bases between. The CDR3 totals 14 residues. CDR3: CASSYEHGSWPQHF. The CDR3 nucleotides read TGTGCCAGCAGTTACGAGCACGGCTCCTGGCCCCAGCATTTT.

V usage is TRBV10-3 and J usage is TRBJ2-7; a weak D match, TRBD1 (5 bases). Germline-derived CDR1 and CDR2 are ENHRY and SYGVKD. The length of the CDR3 is 13 residues. Trimming took 8 bases from V and 7 from J, leaving 18 bases between them. The CDR3 DNA reads TGTGCCATCCTAGACAGTTACAGTCGTGAGCAGTACTTC. This translates into CAILDSYSREQYF.

This clonotype was recorded a few times. J is TRBJ2-7 and V is TRBV5-6; 10 nucleotides line up with TRBD1. CDR3 length: 15 residues. V gave up 2 bases and J gave up 5 bases; unmatched junction bases: 7. CDR1 SGHDT and CDR2 YYEEEE come from the germline V gene. The CDR3 DNA is TGTGCCAGCAGCTTTTCACGACAGGGGGCAAACGAGCAGTACTTC. Protein: CASSFSRQGANEQYF.

This chain links TRBV9 with TRBJ1-2; 11 bases are a match to TRBD1. The V segment lost 4 bases and the J segment 7 bases; nucleotides outside the gene matches: 9. The CDR3 has 15 amino acids. The germline gives CDR1 SGDLS, CDR2 YYNGEE. CDR3 region: CASSPGQGGLGGYTF. CDR3 nucleotide sequence: TGTGCCAGCAGCCCGGGACAGGGGGGCTTAGGTGGCTACACCTTC.